Below are 7 T cell receptor beta chains sequenced from a single sample in a study of molecular identifiers for immune sequencing clone quantification. Via MiXCR, TCRdb re-called the PCR reads, giving one row per CDR3 protein. Of a few hundred thousand distinct CDR3 sequences listed, over 20% were seen once; the top ten hold about 0.71%. The sample taken for sequencing was naive CD8+ T cells from blood, with Jurkat cell RNA spiked in. Indicated subset: FACS-sorted CD8+CD4-CCR7+CD45RA+ naive T cells. The receptor set was obtained from a human donor in good health. Some libraries in this study had Jurkat cell RNA spiked in.

V gene TRBV29-1 combines with J gene TRBJ1-1; maybe TRBD1 (5 bases). CDR3 size: 11 residues. Trimming removed 6 bases at V and 7 bases at J, with 12 bases between. The germline V gene has CDR1 SQVTM and CDR2 ANQGSEA. The CDR3 here is CSVTGLHEAFF. CDR3 DNA sequence: TGCAGCGTCACGGGGCTGCATGAAGCTTTCTTT.

This clonotype was seen only a few times. The DNA for the CDR3 is TGTGCCAGCAGTTCGGAGACTAGCGGGGGGGCGGAGACCCAGTACTTC. This gives the protein CASSSETSGGAETQYF. V and J are TRBV12-3 or TRBV12-4 and TRBJ2-5, with 14 bases matching TRBD2. The CDR3 spans 16 residues. The V gene end was trimmed by 4 bases and the J gene end by 5 bases; junction bases not matched to a gene: 6.

This sequence joins TRBV29-1 and TRBJ1-3; no definite D call. Deletions cut 2 bases from V and 2 bases from J, with 16 bases between. This CDR3 has 16 residues. Germline CDR1 reads SQVTM; CDR2 reads ANQGSEA. The CDR3 is CSVEQDWTDPGNTIYF. The CDR3 DNA reads as TGCAGCGTTGAACAGGACTGGACTGACCCTGGAAACACCATATATTTT.

This clonotype has a handful of counts. The chain couples TRBV11-2 to TRBJ2-3, with 9 nucleotides matching TRBD2. The junction had 5 bases not matched to a gene; V was cut back by 3 bases and J by 4 bases. Germline-derived CDR1 and CDR2 are SGHAT and FQNNGV. The CDR3 loop spans 15 amino acids. CDR3 loop: CASSFSGSVADTQYF. The CDR3 DNA is TGTGCCAGCAGCTTTAGCGGGAGCGTCGCAGATACGCAGTATTTT. The variable domain in full, completed from reference TRBV11-2 and TRBJ2-3, reads EAGVAQSPRYKIIEKRQSVAFWCNPISGHATLYWYQQILGQGPKLLIQFQNNGVVDDSQLPKDRFSAERLKGVDSTLKIQPAKLEDSAVYLCASSFSGSVADTQYFGPGTRLTVL.

This clonotype appeared once. An end of the junction differs from the germline gene, which may be a read error. The chain uses TRBV6-2 or TRBV6-3 and TRBJ1-5; D gene uncertain. The CDR3 has 16 amino acids. Germline loops: CDR1 MNHEY, CDR2 SVGEGT. CDR3 in DNA: TGTGCCAGCGGTTACCTCACGCATCGGGGCAATCAGCCCCAGCATTTT. Its protein product is CASGYLTHRGNQPQHF.

The genes are TRBV7-9 and TRBJ2-7; 7 bases agree with TRBD1. Germline trimming cut 1 base from V and 7 bases from J; bases unmatched to any gene: 10. In germline, CDR1 is SEHNR, CDR2 FQNEAQ (reference sequence). The length of the CDR3 is 15 residues. The CDR3 DNA is TGTGCCAGCAGCTTAGTTCGGCAGGGGGATGGTGAGCAGTACTTC. Translating it yields CASSLVRQGDGEQYF. Based on the CDR3 plus reference TRBV7-9 and TRBJ2-7, the full variable domain is DTGVSQNPRHKITKRGQNVTFRCDPISEHNRLYWYRQTLGQGPEFLTYFQNEAQLEKSRLLSDRFSAERPKGSFSTLEIQRTEQGDSAMYLCASSLVRQGDGEQYFGPGTRLTVT.

The rearrangement links TRBV7-9 to TRBJ2-3; D uncertain. Germline CDR1 and CDR2: SEHNR and FQNEAQ (reference sequence). V lost 1 base, J lost 0 bases, and 14 bases lay in between. This CDR3 has 17 amino acids. CDR3 protein: CASSLVLELYSTDTQYF. CDR3 DNA: TGTGCCAGCAGCTTAGTTCTGGAACTCTACAGCACAGATACGCAGTATTTT.